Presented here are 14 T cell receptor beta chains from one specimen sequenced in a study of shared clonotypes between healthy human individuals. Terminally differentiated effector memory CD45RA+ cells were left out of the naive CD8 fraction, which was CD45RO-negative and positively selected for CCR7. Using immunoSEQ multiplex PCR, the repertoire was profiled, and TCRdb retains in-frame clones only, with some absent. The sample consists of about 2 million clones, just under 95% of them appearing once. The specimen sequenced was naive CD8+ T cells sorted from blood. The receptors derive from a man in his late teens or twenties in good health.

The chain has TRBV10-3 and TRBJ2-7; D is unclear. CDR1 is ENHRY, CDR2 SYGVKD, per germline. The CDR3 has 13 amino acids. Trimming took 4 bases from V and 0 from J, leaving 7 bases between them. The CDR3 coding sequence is TGTGCCATCAGTGCAGGTGCCTCCTACGAGCAGTACTTC. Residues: CAISAGASYEQYF.

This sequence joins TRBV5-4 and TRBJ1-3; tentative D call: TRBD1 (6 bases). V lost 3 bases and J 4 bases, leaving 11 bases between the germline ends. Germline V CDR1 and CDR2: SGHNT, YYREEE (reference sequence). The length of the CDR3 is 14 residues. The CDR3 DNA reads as TGTGCCAGCAGCTCTAGTACAGGGGGAAACACCATATATTTT. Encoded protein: CASSSSTGGNTIYF. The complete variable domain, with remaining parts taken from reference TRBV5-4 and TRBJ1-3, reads ETGVTQSPTHLIKTRGQQVTLRCSSQSGHNTVSWYQQALGQGPQFIFQYYREEENGRGNFPPRFSGLQFPNYSSELNVNALELDDSALYLCASSSSTGGNTIYFGEGSWLTVV.

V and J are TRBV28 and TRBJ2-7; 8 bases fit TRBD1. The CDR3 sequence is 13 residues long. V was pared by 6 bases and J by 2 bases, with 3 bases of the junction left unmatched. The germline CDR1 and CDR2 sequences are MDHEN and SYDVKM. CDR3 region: CASSPTGAYEQYF. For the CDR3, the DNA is TGTGCCAGCAGCCCGACAGGGGCCTACGAGCAGTACTTC. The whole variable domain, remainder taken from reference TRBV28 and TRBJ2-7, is DVKVTQSSRYLVKRTGEKVFLECVQDMDHENMFWYRQDPGLGLRLIYFSYDVKMKEKGDIPEGYSVSREKKERFSLILESASTNQTSMYLCASSPTGAYEQYFGPGTRLTVT.

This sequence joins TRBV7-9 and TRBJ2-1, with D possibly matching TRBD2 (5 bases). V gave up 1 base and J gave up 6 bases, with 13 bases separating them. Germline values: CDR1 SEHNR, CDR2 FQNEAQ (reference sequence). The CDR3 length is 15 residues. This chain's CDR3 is CASSLVRADGNEQFF. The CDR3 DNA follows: TGTGCCAGCAGCTTAGTGAGGGCCGACGGCAATGAGCAGTTCTTC.

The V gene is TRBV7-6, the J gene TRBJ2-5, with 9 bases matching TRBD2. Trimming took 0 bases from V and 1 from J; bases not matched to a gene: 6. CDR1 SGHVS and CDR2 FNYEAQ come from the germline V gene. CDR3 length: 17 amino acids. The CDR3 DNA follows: TGTGCCAGCAGCTTAGCGGTTGAGCGGGGGGTCCAAGAGACCCAGTACTTC. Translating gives CASSLAVERGVQETQYF.

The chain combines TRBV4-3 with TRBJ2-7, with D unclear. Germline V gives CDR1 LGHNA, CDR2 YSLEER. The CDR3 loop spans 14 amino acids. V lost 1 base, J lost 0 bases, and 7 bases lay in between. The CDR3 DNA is TGCGCCAGCAGCCAAGTACAGAGCTCCTACGAGCAGTACTTC. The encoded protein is CASSQVQSSYEQYF.

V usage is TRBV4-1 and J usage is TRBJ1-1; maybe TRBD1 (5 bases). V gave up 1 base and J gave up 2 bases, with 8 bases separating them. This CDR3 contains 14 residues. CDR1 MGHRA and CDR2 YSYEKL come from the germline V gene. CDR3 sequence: CASSQGDSNTEAFF. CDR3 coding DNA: TGCGCCAGCAGCCAAGGGGACTCCAACACTGAAGCTTTCTTT.

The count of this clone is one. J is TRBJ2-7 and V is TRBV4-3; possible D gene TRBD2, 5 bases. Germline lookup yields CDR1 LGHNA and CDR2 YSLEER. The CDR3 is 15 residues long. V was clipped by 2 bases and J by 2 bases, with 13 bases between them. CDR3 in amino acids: CASSQWGTAAYEQYF. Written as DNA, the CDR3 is TGCGCCAGCAGCCAATGGGGAACAGCGGCCTACGAGCAGTACTTC.

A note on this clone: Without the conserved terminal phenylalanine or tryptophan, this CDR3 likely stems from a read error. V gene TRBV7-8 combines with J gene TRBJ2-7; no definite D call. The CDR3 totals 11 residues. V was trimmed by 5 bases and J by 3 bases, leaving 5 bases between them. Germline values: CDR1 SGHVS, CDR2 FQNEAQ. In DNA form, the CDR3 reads TGTGCCAGCAGCCCCAACTACGAGCAGTACCTC. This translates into CASSPNYEQYL.

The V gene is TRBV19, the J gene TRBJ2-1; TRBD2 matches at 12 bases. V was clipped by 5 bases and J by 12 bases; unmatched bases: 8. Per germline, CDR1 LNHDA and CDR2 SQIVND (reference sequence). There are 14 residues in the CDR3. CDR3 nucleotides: TGTGCCAGTAGTGGACTAGCGGGAATGGTTGGGCAGTTCTTC. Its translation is CASSGLAGMVGQFF.

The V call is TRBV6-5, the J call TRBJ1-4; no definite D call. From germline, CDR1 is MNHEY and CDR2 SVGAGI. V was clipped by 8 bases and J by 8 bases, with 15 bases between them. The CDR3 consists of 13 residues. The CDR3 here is CASAGPSLEKLFF. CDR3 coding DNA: TGTGCCAGCGCCGGGCCCTCCCTGGAAAAACTGTTTTTT.

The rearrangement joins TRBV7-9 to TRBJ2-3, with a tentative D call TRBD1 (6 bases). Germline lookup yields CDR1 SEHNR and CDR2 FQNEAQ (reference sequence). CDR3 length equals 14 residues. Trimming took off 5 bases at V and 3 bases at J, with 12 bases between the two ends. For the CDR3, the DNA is TGTGCCAGCAGCCTACAGGGTTTTACAGATACGCAGTATTTT. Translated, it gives CASSLQGFTDTQYF.

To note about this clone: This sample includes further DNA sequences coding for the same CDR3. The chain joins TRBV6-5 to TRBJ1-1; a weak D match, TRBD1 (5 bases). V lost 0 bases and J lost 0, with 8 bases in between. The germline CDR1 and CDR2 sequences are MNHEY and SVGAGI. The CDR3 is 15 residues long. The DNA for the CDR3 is TGTGCCAGCAGTTACTCGGAGGGGTTGAACACTGAAGCTTTCTTT. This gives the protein CASSYSEGLNTEAFF.

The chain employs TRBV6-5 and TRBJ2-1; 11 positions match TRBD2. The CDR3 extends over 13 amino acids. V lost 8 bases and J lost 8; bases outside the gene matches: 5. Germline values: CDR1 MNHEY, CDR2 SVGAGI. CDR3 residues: CASFSGGAYEQFF. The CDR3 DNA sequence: TGTGCCAGCTTTAGCGGGGGGGCGTATGAGCAGTTCTTC.